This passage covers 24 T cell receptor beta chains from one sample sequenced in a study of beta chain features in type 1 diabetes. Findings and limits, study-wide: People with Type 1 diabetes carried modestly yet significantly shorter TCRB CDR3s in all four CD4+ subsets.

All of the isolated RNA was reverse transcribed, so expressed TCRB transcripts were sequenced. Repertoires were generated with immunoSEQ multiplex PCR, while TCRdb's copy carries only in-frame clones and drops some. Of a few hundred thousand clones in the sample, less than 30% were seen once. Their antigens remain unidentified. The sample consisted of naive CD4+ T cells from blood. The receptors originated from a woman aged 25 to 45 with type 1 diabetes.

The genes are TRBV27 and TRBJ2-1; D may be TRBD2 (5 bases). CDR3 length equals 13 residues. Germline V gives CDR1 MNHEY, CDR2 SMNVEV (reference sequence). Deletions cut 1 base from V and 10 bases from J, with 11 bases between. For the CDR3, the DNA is TGTGCCAGCAGTTTATTTGTCCCGGGAGAGCAGTTCTTC. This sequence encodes CASSLFVPGEQFF.

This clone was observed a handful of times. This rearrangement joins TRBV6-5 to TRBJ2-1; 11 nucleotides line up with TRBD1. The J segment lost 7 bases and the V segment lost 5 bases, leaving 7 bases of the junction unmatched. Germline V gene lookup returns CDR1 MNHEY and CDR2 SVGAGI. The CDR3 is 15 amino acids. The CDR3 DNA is TGTGCCAGCAGTCTCACGGGACAGGGGGGTAATGAGCAGTTCTTC. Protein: CASSLTGQGGNEQFF.

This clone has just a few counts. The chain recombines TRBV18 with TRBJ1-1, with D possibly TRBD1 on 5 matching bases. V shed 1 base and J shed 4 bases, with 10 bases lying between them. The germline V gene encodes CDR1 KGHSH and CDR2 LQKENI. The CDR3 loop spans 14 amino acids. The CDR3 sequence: CASSPLDGGTEAFF. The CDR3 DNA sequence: TGTGCCAGCTCACCACTGGACGGGGGCACTGAAGCTTTCTTT.

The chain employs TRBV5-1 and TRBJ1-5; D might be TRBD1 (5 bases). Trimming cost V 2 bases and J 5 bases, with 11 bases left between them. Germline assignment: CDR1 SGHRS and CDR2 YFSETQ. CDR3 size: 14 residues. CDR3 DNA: TGCGCCAGCAGCTTTGGGGGAGGGGATCAGCCCCAGCATTTT. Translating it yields CASSFGGGDQPQHF.

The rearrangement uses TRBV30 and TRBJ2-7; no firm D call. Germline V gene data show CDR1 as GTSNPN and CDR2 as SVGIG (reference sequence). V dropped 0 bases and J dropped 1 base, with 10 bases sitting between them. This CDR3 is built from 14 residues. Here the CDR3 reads CAWSVSPGSYEQYF. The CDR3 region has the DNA TGTGCCTGGAGTGTTTCCCCAGGATCCTACGAGCAGTACTTC.

CDR3 in amino acids: CASSPDRGGYGYTF. The CDR3 DNA reads as TGTGCCAGCTCACCAGACAGGGGTGGCTATGGCTACACCTTC. The chain combines TRBV18 with TRBJ1-2; 8 bases align to TRBD1. Trimming took 2 bases from V and 4 from J; bases not matched to a gene: 3. Germline V lookup: CDR1 KGHSH, CDR2 LQKENI. The CDR3 extends over 14 amino acids.

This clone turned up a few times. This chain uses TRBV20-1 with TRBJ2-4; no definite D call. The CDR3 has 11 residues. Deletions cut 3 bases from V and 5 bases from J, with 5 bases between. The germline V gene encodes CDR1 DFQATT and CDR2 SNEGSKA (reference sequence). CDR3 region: CSARAENIQYF. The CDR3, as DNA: TGCAGTGCTAGGGCCGAAAACATTCAGTACTTC.

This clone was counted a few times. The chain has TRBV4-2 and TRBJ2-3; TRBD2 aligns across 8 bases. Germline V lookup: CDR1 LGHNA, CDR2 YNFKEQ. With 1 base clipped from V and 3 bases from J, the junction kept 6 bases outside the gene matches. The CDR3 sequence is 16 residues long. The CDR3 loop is CASSQGVGGGTDTQYF. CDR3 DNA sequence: TGTGCCAGCAGCCAAGGGGTAGGCGGGGGGACAGATACGCAGTATTTT.

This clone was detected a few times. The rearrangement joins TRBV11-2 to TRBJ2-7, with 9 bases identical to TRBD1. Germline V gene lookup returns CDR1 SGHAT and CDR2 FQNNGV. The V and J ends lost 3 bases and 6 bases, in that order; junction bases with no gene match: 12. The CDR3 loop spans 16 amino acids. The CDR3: CASSFKITGQGIEQYF. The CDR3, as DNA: TGTGCCAGCAGCTTCAAGATCACGGGACAGGGAATCGAGCAGTACTTC.

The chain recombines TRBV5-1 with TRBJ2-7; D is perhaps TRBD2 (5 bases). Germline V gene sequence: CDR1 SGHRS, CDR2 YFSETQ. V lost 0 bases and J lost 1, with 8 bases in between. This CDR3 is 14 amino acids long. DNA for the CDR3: TGCGCCAGCAGCTTGGAAACGGGGTCCTACGAGCAGTACTTC. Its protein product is CASSLETGSYEQYF.

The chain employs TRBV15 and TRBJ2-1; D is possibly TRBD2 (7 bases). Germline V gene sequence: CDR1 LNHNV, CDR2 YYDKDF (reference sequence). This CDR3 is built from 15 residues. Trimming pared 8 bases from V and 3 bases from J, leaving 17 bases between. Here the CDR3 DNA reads TGTGCCACCTGTCGGGGGCGGGAGAACTACAATGAGCAGTTCTTC. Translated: CATCRGRENYNEQFF.

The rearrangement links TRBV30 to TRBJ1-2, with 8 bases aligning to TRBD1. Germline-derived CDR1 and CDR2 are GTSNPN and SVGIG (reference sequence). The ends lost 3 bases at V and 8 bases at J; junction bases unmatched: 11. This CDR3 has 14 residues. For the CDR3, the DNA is TGTGCCTGGAGCCCAGACAGGGGCCTGCGGGGCTACACCTTC. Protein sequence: CAWSPDRGLRGYTF.

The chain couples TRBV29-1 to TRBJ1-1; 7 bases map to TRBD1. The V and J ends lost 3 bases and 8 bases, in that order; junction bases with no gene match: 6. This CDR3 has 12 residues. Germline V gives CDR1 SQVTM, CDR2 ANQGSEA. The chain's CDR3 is CSVEGNRGEAFF. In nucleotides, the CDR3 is TGCAGCGTTGAGGGTAACAGGGGAGAAGCTTTCTTT.

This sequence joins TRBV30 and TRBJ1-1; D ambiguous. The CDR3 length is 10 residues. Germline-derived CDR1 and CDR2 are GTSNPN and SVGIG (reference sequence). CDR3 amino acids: CSGLITEAFF. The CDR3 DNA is TGTAGCGGGCTTATCACTGAAGCTTTCTTT.

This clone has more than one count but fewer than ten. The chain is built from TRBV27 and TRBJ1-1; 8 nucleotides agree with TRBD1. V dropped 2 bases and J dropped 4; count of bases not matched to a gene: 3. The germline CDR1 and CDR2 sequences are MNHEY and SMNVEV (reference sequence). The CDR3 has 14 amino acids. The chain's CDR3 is CASSLGTGGTEAFF. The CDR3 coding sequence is TGTGCCAGCAGTTTAGGGACAGGCGGCACTGAAGCTTTCTTT.

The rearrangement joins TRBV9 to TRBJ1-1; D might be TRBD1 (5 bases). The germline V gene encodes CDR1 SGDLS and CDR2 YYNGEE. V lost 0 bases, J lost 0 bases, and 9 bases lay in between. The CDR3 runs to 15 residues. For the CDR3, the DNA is TGTGCCAGCAGCGTAGACGGCAGGGTGAACACTGAAGCTTTCTTT. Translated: CASSVDGRVNTEAFF.

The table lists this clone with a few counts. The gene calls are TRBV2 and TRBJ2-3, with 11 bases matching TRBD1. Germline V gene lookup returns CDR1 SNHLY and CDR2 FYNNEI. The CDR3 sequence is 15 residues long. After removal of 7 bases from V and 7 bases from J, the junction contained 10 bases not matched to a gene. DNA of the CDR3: TGTGCCAGCACCGCGGACAGGGGGCTGAAAAATACGCAGTATTTT. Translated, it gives CASTADRGLKNTQYF.

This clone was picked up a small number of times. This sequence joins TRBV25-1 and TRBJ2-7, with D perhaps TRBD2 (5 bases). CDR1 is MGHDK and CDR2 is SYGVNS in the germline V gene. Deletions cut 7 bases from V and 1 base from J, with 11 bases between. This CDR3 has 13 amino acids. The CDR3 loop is CASIRGSSYEQYF. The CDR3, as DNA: TGTGCCAGCATTCGAGGGTCATCCTACGAGCAGTACTTC.

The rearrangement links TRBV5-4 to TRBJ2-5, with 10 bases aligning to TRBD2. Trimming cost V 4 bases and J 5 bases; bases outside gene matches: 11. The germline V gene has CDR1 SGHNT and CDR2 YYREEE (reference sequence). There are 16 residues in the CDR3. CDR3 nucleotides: TGTGCCAGCAGCCCTGAGGCTAGCGGGAGTGGTGAGACCCAGTACTTC. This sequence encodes CASSPEASGSGETQYF.

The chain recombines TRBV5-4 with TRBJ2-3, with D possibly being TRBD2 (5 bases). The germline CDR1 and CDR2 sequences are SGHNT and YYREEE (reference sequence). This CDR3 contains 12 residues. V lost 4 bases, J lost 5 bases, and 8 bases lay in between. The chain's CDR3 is CASSLEGDTQYF. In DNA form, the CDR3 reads TGTGCCAGCAGCCTCGAGGGAGATACGCAGTATTTT.

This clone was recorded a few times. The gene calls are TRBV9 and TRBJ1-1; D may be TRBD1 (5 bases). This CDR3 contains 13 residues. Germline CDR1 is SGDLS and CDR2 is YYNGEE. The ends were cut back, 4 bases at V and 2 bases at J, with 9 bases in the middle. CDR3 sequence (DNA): TGTGCCAGCAGCTGGGGGGGTAACACTGAAGCTTTCTTT. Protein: CASSWGGNTEAFF.

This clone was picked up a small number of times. This chain's CDR3 is CASGLGGDRGLGYTF. CDR3 nucleotides: TGTGCTAGTGGTTTGGGGGGCGACAGGGGGCTCGGCTACACCTTC. V gene TRBV12-5 combines with J gene TRBJ1-2; TRBD1 matches at 10 bases. V lost 1 base to trimming and J lost 8 bases; unmatched junction nucleotides: 7. The CDR3 is 15 amino acids. Germline loops: CDR1 LGHNT, CDR2 FRNRAP.

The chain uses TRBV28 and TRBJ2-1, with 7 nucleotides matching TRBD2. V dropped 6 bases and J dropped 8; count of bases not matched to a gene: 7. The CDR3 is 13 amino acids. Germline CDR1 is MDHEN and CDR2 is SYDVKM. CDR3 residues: CASRTSSVHEQFF. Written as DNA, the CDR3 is TGTGCCAGCAGGACTAGCTCAGTGCATGAGCAGTTCTTC.

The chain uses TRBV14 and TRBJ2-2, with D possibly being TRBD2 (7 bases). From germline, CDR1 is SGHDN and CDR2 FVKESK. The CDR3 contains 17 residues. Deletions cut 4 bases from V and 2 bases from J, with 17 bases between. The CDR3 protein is CASSPLRGGENTGELFF. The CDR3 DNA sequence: TGTGCCAGCAGCCCCCTTAGGGGGGGGGAAAACACCGGGGAGCTGTTTTTT.